Listed below are T cell receptor beta chains from one sample, sequenced in a study of control samples from healthy donors and cancer patients. Profiled with immunoSEQ multiplex PCR; TCRdb holds only in-frame clones, not every one. The data show roughly 140,000 clones, about 94% seen once. The sample was blood. These receptors were collected from a man in his forties or fifties in good health. Both conserved end residues are part of each CDR3. The D gene is left open where the match is weak. The size entry is marked missing in some rows and otherwise reads once, few, many or a size class.

size | J | V | D | DNA | CDR3
- | TRBJ2-3 | TRBV9 | - | TGTGCCAGCAGCGTAGCCTCGACTTACGGGGATACGCAGTATTTT | CASSVASTYGDTQYF
- | TRBJ2-5 | TRBV29-1 | - | TGCAGCGTTGAAAGAGGGCCAGAGACCCAGTACTTC | CSVERGPETQYF
- | TRBJ2-7 | TRBV3-1/TRBV3-2 | TRBD1 | TGTGCCAGCAGCCTAGCAAAACCGGGACAGGGGTTGCTCGAGCAGTACTTC | CASSLAKPGQGLLEQYF
- | TRBJ2-4 | TRBV18 | TRBD1 | TGTGCCAGCTCACCCCGCCAGGGGGCTAACATTCAGTACTTC | CASSPRQGANIQYF
- | TRBJ1-2 | TRBV27 | - | TGTGCCAGCAGTCAGGGGTTTAACTATGGCTACACCTTC | CASSQGFNYGYTF
- | TRBJ1-3 | TRBV11-2 | - | TGTGCCAGCAGCCCGCTGAACACCATATATTTT | CASSPLNTIYF
few | TRBJ2-7 | TRBV11-3 | TRBD2 | TGTGCCAGCAGCCGGGGGGAAGGCGAGCAGTACTTC | CASSRGEGEQYF
few | TRBJ1-5 | TRBV15 | - | TGTGCCACCAGCAGTGGACAGATACTTAGCAATCAGCCCCAGCATTTT | CATSSGQILSNQPQHF
- | TRBJ1-5 | TRBV6-5 | - | TGTGCCAGCAGTTACATAAGGGGACAGCCCCAGCATTTT | CASSYIRGQPQHF
- | TRBJ1-1 | TRBV7-3 | - | TGTGCCAGCAGCTTAGGGTCACCTAACACTGAAGCTTTCTTT | CASSLGSPNTEAFF
- | TRBJ1-1 | TRBV30 | TRBD1 | TGTGCCTGGATCCTGACAGGGGTGAACACTGAAGCTTTCTTT | CAWILTGVNTEAFF
once | TRBJ2-7 | TRBV28 | - | TGTGCCAGCAGTTTAGGGGGAGTCTACGAGCAGTACTTC | CASSLGGVYEQYF
- | TRBJ2-7 | TRBV6-5 | - | TGTGCCAGCACCCTCAAAGACTTCTTTTACGAGCAGTACTTC | CASTLKDFFYEQYF
- | TRBJ2-5 | TRBV24-1 | TRBD2 | TGTGCCACCAGCCAGACTAGCGGGTTTCAAGAGACCCAGTACTTC | CATSQTSGFQETQYF
- | TRBJ2-2 | TRBV30 | - | TGTGCCTGGATCCGAGAGGGGCCCGGGGAGCTGTTTTTT | CAWIREGPGELFF
- | TRBJ1-2 | TRBV4-1 | - | TGCGCCAGCAGCCAAACCGGGATCCTATATGGCTACACCTTC | CASSQTGILYGYTF
once | TRBJ2-1 | TRBV20-1 | - | TGCAGTGCTAGTTTCATCGTCGGCCATACGGGGTCCAATGAGCAGTTCTTC | CSASFIVGHTGSNEQFF
- | TRBJ1-5 | TRBV5-6 | - | TGTGCCAGCAGCCGGACCAGAATGTATAGCAATCAGCCCCAGCATTTT | CASSRTRMYSNQPQHF
- | TRBJ2-1 | TRBV7-3 | TRBD2 | TGTGCCAGCTCAATAGGGCTAGCGGGCAATGAGCAGTTCTTC | CASSIGLAGNEQFF
- | TRBJ1-2 | TRBV7-9 | - | TGTGCCAGCAGGCAAGGGGGGTTTGGCTACACCTTC | CASRQGGFGYTF
- | TRBJ1-2 | TRBV28 | - | TGTGCCAGCAGTAAGGGAGAGATTTATGGCTACACCTTC | CASSKGEIYGYTF
- | TRBJ1-6 | TRBV5-6 | - | TGTGCCAGCAGCTCCAGGACAGAAGGATCACCCCTCCACTTT | CASSSRTEGSPLHF
- | TRBJ2-7 | TRBV5-1 | TRBD1 | TGCGCCAGCAGCTTGTCCCGGACAGGGGGTGAGCAGTACTTC | CASSLSRTGGEQYF
- | TRBJ1-2 | TRBV5-1 | - | TGCGCCAGCAGCTTGCAACAGGGAGATGGCTACACCTTC | CASSLQQGDGYTF
- | TRBJ2-5 | TRBV6-5 | TRBD2 | TGTGCCAGCGCAAGAGGGCTAGCGGGAGTAGAGACCCAGTACTTC | CASARGLAGVETQYF
once | TRBJ2-5 | TRBV5-1 | TRBD2 | TGCGCCAGCAGCCTGCTAGCGGATCAAGAGACCCAGTACTTC | CASSLLADQETQYF
- | TRBJ1-2 | TRBV28 | - | TGTGCCAGCAGTTTAGGGGGCAGGGGCTACACCTTC | CASSLGGRGYTF
- | TRBJ2-6 | TRBV18 | - | TGTGCCAGCTCACCACGGCGGGGGCACCTTTCTGGGGCCAACGTCCTGACTTTC | CASSPRRGHLSGANVLTF
once | TRBJ1-5 | TRBV28 | - | TGTGCCAGCAGCACCTTTGCCGGGAGCAATCAGCCCCAGCATTTT | CASSTFAGSNQPQHF
- | TRBJ1-1 | TRBV5-3 | - | TGTGCCAGAAGCTTGACCAACACTGAAGCTTTCTTT | CARSLTNTEAFF
- | TRBJ2-7 | TRBV7-8 | TRBD2 | TGTGCCAGCAGCGGACGACTAGCGGAAACCTACGAGCAGTACTTC | CASSGRLAETYEQYF
- | TRBJ2-3 | TRBV5-6 | - | TGTGCCAGCACCATAAAGCCGGGGGCGGGAGTCACAGATACGCAGTATTTT | CASTIKPGAGVTDTQYF
- | TRBJ1-2 | TRBV12-3/TRBV12-4 | - | TGTGCCAGCAGTTTTGGCAGGCACTATGGCTACACCTTC | CASSFGRHYGYTF
- | TRBJ2-6 | TRBV9 | TRBD1 | TGTGCCAGCAGCCCCTGGGACAGGGGCTCTGGGGCCAACGTCCTGACTTTC | CASSPWDRGSGANVLTF
- | TRBJ1-2 | TRBV3-1/TRBV3-2 | - | TGTGCCAGCAGCCAAGTCAGCTATGGCTACACCTTC | CASSQVSYGYTF
- | TRBJ2-7 | TRBV29-1 | TRBD2 | TGCAGCGTCGGGACTAGCGGGAGCGAGCAGTACTTC | CSVGTSGSEQYF
- | TRBJ2-3 | TRBV28 | - | TGTGCCAGCAGTCCCCCGACAGGCACAGATACGCAGTATTTT | CASSPPTGTDTQYF
- | TRBJ2-3 | TRBV19 | TRBD2 | TGTGCCAGTAGTACCCAAATGAGACTAGCAGGCACAGATACGCAGTATTTT | CASSTQMRLAGTDTQYF
- | TRBJ2-7 | TRBV5-1 | - | TGCGCCAGCGGACATGGGGCCTACGAGCAGTACTTC | CASGHGAYEQYF
- | TRBJ1-5 | TRBV6-5 | - | TGTGCCAGCGTTTTGGGCAATCAGCCCCAGCATTTT | CASVLGNQPQHF
- | TRBJ2-7 | TRBV3-1/TRBV3-2 | - | TGTGCCAGCAGCCACGCGAGTATACGGTCCGAGCAGTACTTC | CASSHASIRSEQYF
- | TRBJ2-1 | TRBV3-1/TRBV3-2 | TRBD2 | TGTGCCAGCAGCCGCCTGAGCGGGAGTTTCTACAATGAGCAGTTCTTC | CASSRLSGSFYNEQFF
- | TRBJ2-1 | TRBV28 | TRBD2 | TGTGCCAGCAGTTCCGGCCTCCTAGCGGGAGGGAACGGCAATGAGCAGTTCTTC | CASSSGLLAGGNGNEQFF
once | TRBJ1-4 | TRBV5-6 | TRBD1 | TGTGCCAGCAGCCATGTGCGGGACAGGGGGTTTGGTTTTTTT | CASSHVRDRGFGFF
- | TRBJ1-1 | TRBV9 | TRBD1 | TGTGCCAGCAGCGTGAGGGGGCAGGGTGAAGCTTTCTTT | CASSVRGQGEAFF
- | TRBJ1-5 | TRBV2 | - | TGTGCCAGCAGTGCGGACATCCTTGTTAATCAGCCCCAGCATTTT | CASSADILVNQPQHF
- | TRBJ2-1 | TRBV19 | - | TGTGCCAGTAGTATAGCCACGGCGGGATCCTACAATGAGCAGTTCTTC | CASSIATAGSYNEQFF
- | TRBJ2-3 | TRBV5-4 | TRBD1 | TGTGCCAGCAGCTTGGGGCCCCCAGGGGGAACCAGCACAGATACGCAGTATTTT | CASSLGPPGGTSTDTQYF
- | TRBJ1-5 | TRBV4-1 | - | TGCGCCAGCAGCCAAGGGAGGGGGGTCAATCAGCCCCAGCATTTT | CASSQGRGVNQPQHF
- | TRBJ1-1 | TRBV28 | - | TGTGCCAGCAGTCGAGGGGGGTGGGTCACTGAAGCTTTCTTT | CASSRGGWVTEAFF
- | TRBJ1-1 | TRBV29-1 | - | TGCAGCGTTGTGGGGGTGGAGTCGGTCACTGAAGCTTTCTTT | CSVVGVESVTEAFF
- | TRBJ2-4 | TRBV5-4 | - | TGTGCCAGCAGCTTTAGCGGCATTCACAACATTCAGTACTTC | CASSFSGIHNIQYF
- | TRBJ2-3 | TRBV30 | - | TGTGCCTGGGGACAAGGGGGGGCGACAGATACGCAGTATTTT | CAWGQGGATDTQYF
- | TRBJ2-6 | TRBV7-3 | - | TGTGCCAGCGGGCAGACAGGAAGTTTGGCTGGGGCCAACGTCCTGACTTTC | CASGQTGSLAGANVLTF
many | TRBJ1-6 | TRBV7-9 | - | TGTGCCAGCAGCTTAAAGGTCAGAGGGACTTTAAATTCACCCCTCCACTTT | CASSLKVRGTLNSPLHF
- | TRBJ2-7 | TRBV5-1 | - | TGCGCCAGCACCCGATTAACCGGGGGCTCGGAGCAGTACTTC | CASTRLTGGSEQYF
- | TRBJ2-1 | TRBV19 | - | TGTGCCAGTAGTAGGGACGGTTACAATGAGCAGTTCTTC | CASSRDGYNEQFF